One and the same sample provided the 22 T cell receptor beta chains below, sequenced in a study of cytomegalovirus exposure and HLA in healthy donors. 60 Vbeta and 13 Jbeta primers were used in PCR. Data came from immunoSEQ multiplex PCR; TCRdb stores just in-frame clones and leaves some out. The table includes about 150,000 clones, 70% to 90% detected once. Sequencing was done on a sample of PBMCs. The receptors were sampled from a woman aged 18 to 35 in good health and CMV-seronegative.

V gene TRBV27 combines with J gene TRBJ2-2; TRBD1 aligns across 11 bases. Germline lookup yields CDR1 MNHEY and CDR2 SMNVEV (reference sequence). J was trimmed by 6 bases and V by 4 bases; bases with no gene match: 10. The CDR3 spans 17 residues. CDR3 DNA sequence: TGTGCCAGCAGTTCGGGACAGGGGGTCCTCGGGGCCGGGGAGCTGTTTTTT. Its protein product is CASSSGQGVLGAGELFF.

The rearrangement uses TRBV5-1 and TRBJ2-7, with D tentatively TRBD2 (6 bases). The V and J ends lost 0 bases and 2 bases respectively, with 12 bases between them. This CDR3 has 15 residues. Germline V gene data show CDR1 as SGHRS and CDR2 as YFSETQ. The CDR3 DNA reads as TGCGCCAGCAGCTTGGGTTCTAGCGCGGCCTACGAGCAGTACTTC. Translation: CASSLGSSAAYEQYF.

This chain links TRBV5-1 with TRBJ2-2, with unresolved D. The CDR3 loop spans 14 amino acids. Germline loops: CDR1 SGHRS, CDR2 YFSETQ. The V end lost 0 bases, the J end lost 1 base, and 4 bases lay between the germline ends. As DNA, the CDR3 is TGCGCCAGCAGCTTGGCCCGGAACACCGGGGAGCTGTTTTTT. It specifies CASSLARNTGELFF.

This clone was detected once. The rearrangement uses TRBV6-1 and TRBJ2-5, with TRBD2 identical over 9 bases. Germline trimming cut 6 bases from V and 5 bases from J; bases unmatched to any gene: 10. The germline V gene has CDR1 MNHNS and CDR2 SASEGT. This CDR3 has 15 amino acids. Written as DNA, the CDR3 is TGTGCCAGCAGCGGGACTAGCTCCCAAAGGGAGACCCAGTACTTC. Its translation is CASSGTSSQRETQYF.

A word on this clone: The junction does not match germline at one end; this may be a read error. The chain carries TRBV7-7 and TRBJ2-3, with 7 positions matching TRBD2. The CDR3 is 15 amino acids. CDR1 SSHAT and CDR2 FNYEAQ come from the germline V gene (reference sequence). The DNA for the CDR3 is TGTGCTAGCAGCCCGGGGGGTGGTCGCACAGATACGCAGTATTTT. Its protein product is CASSPGGGRTDTQYF.

This clone was seen just once. This chain connects TRBV7-6 to TRBJ1-2, with 7 nucleotides matching TRBD1. Germline V CDR1 and CDR2: SGHVS, FNYEAQ. The CDR3 length is 15 residues. After removal of 2 bases from V and 7 bases from J, the junction contained 10 bases not matched to a gene. The CDR3 region has the DNA TGTGCCAGCAGCTTAATGGGCGACAGGGCGGCTGGCTACACCTTC. Encoded protein: CASSLMGDRAAGYTF.

The gene calls are TRBV9 and TRBJ2-3, with 11 bases identical to TRBD2. This CDR3 comprises 18 residues. V was clipped by 3 bases and J by 4 bases; unmatched bases: 13. Germline V gene lookup returns CDR1 SGDLS and CDR2 YYNGEE. In DNA form, the CDR3 reads TGTGCCAGCAGCGGTCTAGCGGGAGGTGGGGGTTCCGCAGATACGCAGTATTTT. Encoded protein: CASSGLAGGGGSADTQYF.

The chain carries TRBV6-1 and TRBJ2-3, with 8 bases aligning to TRBD1. This CDR3 is 17 amino acids long. Unmatched junction bases numbered 9, after V lost 4 bases and J lost 0 bases. CDR1 is MNHNS and CDR2 is SASEGT in the germline V gene. CDR3 in DNA: TGTGCCAGCAGTGGGACCCGACAGGGGCCGAGCACAGATACGCAGTATTTT. Its protein is CASSGTRQGPSTDTQYF.

The rearrangement links TRBV6-5 to TRBJ2-7; the D gene is possibly TRBD2 (6 bases). Germline V gene lookup returns CDR1 MNHEY and CDR2 SVGAGI. This CDR3 comprises 15 residues. Trimming pared 6 bases from V and 3 bases from J, leaving 18 bases between. The CDR3 loop is CASSHRQRRDYEQYF. For the CDR3, the DNA is TGTGCCAGCAGCCATCGGCAGCGGAGGGACTACGAGCAGTACTTC.

The chain joins TRBV28 to TRBJ2-7; TRBD2 matches 12 bases. The CDR3 is made up of 15 amino acids. V was pared by 6 bases and J by 1 base, with 4 bases of the junction left unmatched. CDR1 is MDHEN and CDR2 is SYDVKM in the germline V gene. CDR3 region: CASRASGGASYEQYF. The CDR3 nucleotides are TGTGCCAGCAGAGCTAGCGGGGGGGCATCCTACGAGCAGTACTTC.

This chain uses TRBV30 with TRBJ1-2; D unresolved. The V end lost 7 bases, the J end lost 8 bases, and 11 bases lay between the germline ends. Germline assignment: CDR1 GTSNPN and CDR2 SVGIG (reference sequence). The CDR3 spans 10 residues. This CDR3 is CAYGWEGYTF. The CDR3 DNA reads TGTGCCTACGGATGGGAGGGCTACACCTTC.

The J gene is TRBJ1-2, the V gene TRBV7-9, with a weak D call TRBD1 (5 bases). The germline V gene encodes CDR1 SEHNR and CDR2 FQNEAQ (reference sequence). The germline V and J ends were trimmed by 5 bases and 4 bases, with 14 bases remaining between them. This CDR3 has 14 amino acids. In DNA, the CDR3 is TGTGCCAGCAGCCGAACAGGACGTGGCTATGGCTACACCTTC. This sequence encodes CASSRTGRGYGYTF. Full variable domain (missing parts from reference TRBV7-9 and TRBJ1-2): DTGVSQNPRHKITKRGQNVTFRCDPISEHNRLYWYRQTLGQGPEFLTYFQNEAQLEKSRLLSDRFSAERPKGSFSTLEIQRTEQGDSAMYLCASSRTGRGYGYTFGSGTRLTVV.

This clone was seen a single time. The rearrangement joins TRBV2 to TRBJ1-5; D call uncertain. Germline CDR1 SNHLY, CDR2 FYNNEI. This CDR3 spans 15 amino acids. V was clipped by 4 bases and J by 6 bases, with 16 bases between them. Here the CDR3 reads CASSGESRAGQPQHF. DNA of the CDR3: TGTGCCAGCAGTGGCGAGAGCCGGGCGGGTCAGCCCCAGCATTTT.

The J gene is TRBJ1-6, the V gene TRBV25-1; D may be TRBD1 (5 bases). The CDR3 length is 13 residues. Germline V CDR1 and CDR2: MGHDK, SYGVNS. Trimming cost V 7 bases and J 9 bases, with 13 bases left between them. The CDR3 DNA reads as TGTGCCAGCACACGGGGGGGGACTTCACCCCTCCACTTT. Translation: CASTRGGTSPLHF.

The rearrangement links TRBV6-6 to TRBJ2-3; D gene uncertain. Germline V CDR1 and CDR2: MNHNY, SVGAGI (reference sequence). V lost 4 bases and J lost 10, with 12 bases in between. This CDR3 is 12 amino acids long. Written as DNA, the CDR3 is TGTGCCAGCAGTTTTGAACCCGGAGCGCAGTATTTT. Residues: CASSFEPGAQYF.

The J gene is TRBJ2-7, the V gene TRBV30; 7 nucleotides line up with TRBD1. J gave up 7 bases and V 0 bases, and 18 bases lay outside the gene matches. The germline CDR1 and CDR2 sequences are GTSNPN and SVGIG (reference sequence). The length of the CDR3 is 17 residues. The CDR3 loop reads CAWSVRSRTGGVGEQYF. CDR3 in DNA: TGTGCCTGGAGTGTGCGGAGTCGGACAGGTGGGGTAGGGGAGCAGTACTTC.

The rearrangement uses TRBV5-1 and TRBJ2-7, with a tentative D call TRBD1 (6 bases). Germline CDR1 and CDR2: SGHRS and YFSETQ. V lost 4 bases and J 4 bases, leaving 15 bases between the germline ends. The CDR3 runs 14 residues. CDR3 in amino acids: CASSLTGIVYEQYF. The CDR3 DNA is TGCGCCAGCAGCCTGACAGGAATCGTGTACGAGCAGTACTTC. The entire variable domain, with the rest obtained from reference TRBV5-1 and TRBJ2-7, is as follows: KAGVTQTPRYLIKTRGQQVTLSCSPISGHRSVSWYQQTPGQGLQFLFEYFSETQRNKGNFPGRFSGRQFSNSRSEMNVSTLELGDSALYLCASSLTGIVYEQYFGPGTRLTVT.

The chain recombines TRBV9 with TRBJ2-7; no reliable D call. This CDR3 spans 13 amino acids. With 7 bases removed from V and 0 bases from J, the gap between germline ends came to 11 bases. Per germline, CDR1 SGDLS and CDR2 YYNGEE. CDR3 amino acids: CASQPTNSYEQYF. DNA for the CDR3: TGTGCCAGCCAACCCACTAACTCCTACGAGCAGTACTTC.

The V and J genes are TRBV6-1 and TRBJ2-1, with 14 bases fitting TRBD2. CDR1 is MNHNS, CDR2 SASEGT, per germline. This CDR3 has 15 residues. The V segment lost 5 bases and the J segment 7 bases; nucleotides outside the gene matches: 4. The CDR3 DNA reads as TGTGCCAGCAGTCTAGGGACTAGCGGGAGTAATGAGCAGTTCTTC. Translation gives CASSLGTSGSNEQFF.

V usage is TRBV18 and J usage is TRBJ2-7, with 8 bases fitting TRBD1. CDR1 is KGHSH, CDR2 LQKENI, per germline. V trimming: 0 bases; J trimming: 2 bases; junction bases outside the gene matches: 0. The CDR3 covers 14 residues. The CDR3 is CASSPPTGAYEQYF. The CDR3 nucleotides read TGTGCCAGCTCACCACCGACAGGGGCCTACGAGCAGTACTTC.

The chain is built from TRBV15 and TRBJ2-7; D perhaps matches TRBD1 (7 bases). V lost 1 base and J lost 3, with 16 bases in between. Germline values: CDR1 LNHNV, CDR2 YYDKDF (reference sequence). The CDR3 spans 16 residues. The CDR3 is CATSRVRPGGNYEQYF. CDR3 DNA: TGTGCCACCAGCAGAGTACGTCCAGGGGGGAACTACGAGCAGTACTTC. The full variable domain, rest sourced from reference TRBV15 and TRBJ2-7, is DAMVIQNPRYQVTQFGKPVTLSCSQTLNHNVMYWYQQKSSQAPKLLFHYYDKDFNNEADTPDNFQSRRPNTSFCFLDIRSPGLGDTAMYLCATSRVRPGGNYEQYFGPGTRLTVT.

The chain employs TRBV6-4 and TRBJ2-7; 9 positions match TRBD1. The CDR3 runs 14 residues. The germline V gene has CDR1 MRHNA and CDR2 SNTAGT. Trimming took 6 bases from V and 5 from J; bases not matched to a gene: 8. The CDR3 DNA follows: TGTGCCAGCAGGACCGGGACAGGGAGAAACGAGCAGTACTTC. Encoded protein: CASRTGTGRNEQYF.